The clone carrying this TCR beta chain was found many times. Its antigen is currently unknown. RNA transcripts were the template for amplifying TCR beta CDR3 regions. An initial round of RT-PCR targeting the TCR CDR3 relied on the HTBI primer set. TCRdb reprocessed the multiplex PCR reads via MiXCR and lists one record per CDR3 protein. This table holds 460,000 or so distinct CDR3 sequences, around 14% found once. Each diagnosis was grounded in clinical symptoms, serum thyroxine and TRAb, thyroid ultrasound, and orbital computed tomography. This record belongs to a study of T cells in Graves' hyperthyroidism and ophthalmopathy. The overall study: Sampling of peripheral blood happened at initial diagnosis, prior to any treatment. Broader study findings: Ophthalmopathy cases were set apart from stable hyperthyroidism by a 13 V-J model.

The CDR3 length is 16 residues. The V gene end was trimmed by 8 bases and the J gene end by 0 bases; junction bases not matched to a gene: 10. Sequenced sample: blood. J is TRBJ2-7 and V is TRBV12-3 or TRBV12-4; 10 nucleotides agree with TRBD2. This TCR came from a woman aged 18-29 years with Graves' hyperthyroidism. CDR3 sequence: CASAVAGTSASYEQYF. The CDR3 nucleotides are TGTGCCAGCGCAGTGGCCGGGACTAGCGCCTCCTACGAGCAGTACTTC.